A selection of T cell receptor beta chains follows, all from one sample in a study of patients and donors after allogeneic stem cell transplantation. TCRdb passed the RT-PCR reads through MiXCR, listing each CDR3 protein once. The data contain 70,000 to 85,000 distinct CDR3 sequences, around 27% of them singletons. The sample comprised blood, either unsorted or a sorted T cell fraction (not recorded which). All receptors come from a human donor who was either an allogeneic HSCT recipient or a stem cell or donor lymphocyte infusion donor (not recorded which). It is not recorded whose cells these are; they may come from a transplant donor. The CDR3 runs from the conserved cysteine through the conserved F or W. D genes are given only for firm matches. Clone size, where shown, is once, few, many, or a class for clones that have expanded.

few	-	15	TRBV12-3/TRBV12-4	TRBJ2-1	TGTGCCAGCACCCACCCCGGGGGCAGGTACAATGAGCAGTTCTTC	CASTHPGGRYNEQFF
-	TRBD1	16	TRBV20-1	TRBJ1-2	TGCAGTGCTACCTCGTCTGGACAGGGACTTAACTATGGCTACACCTTC	CSATSSGQGLNYGYTF
once	TRBD2	17	TRBV12-3/TRBV12-4	TRBJ2-1	TGTGCCAGCAGTCCGAAGCGGGGGACAAACTCCTACAATGAGCAGTTCTTC	CASSPKRGTNSYNEQFF
-	-	17	TRBV10-3	TRBJ1-4	TGTGCCATCAGTGATATGCCCCCTACGGACATTAATGAAAAACTGTTTTTT	CAISDMPPTDINEKLFF
many	-	15	TRBV2	TRBJ2-5	TGTGCCAGCAGTGGTGGGGTGCCCATACAAGAGACCCAGTACTTC	CASSGGVPIQETQYF
-	-	15	TRBV20-1	TRBJ2-3	TGCAGTGCTAGTACGTGGGGGCCAAGCACAGATACGCAGTATTTT	CSASTWGPSTDTQYF
many	-	14	TRBV20-1	TRBJ2-5	TGCAGTGCAACAGTAGGGGATTCGGCGGAGACCCAGTACTTC	CSATVGDSAETQYF
few	TRBD1	16	TRBV7-2	TRBJ1-5	TGTGCCAGCAGCTACCGCGGGACAGGGGGCAATCAGCCCCAGCATTTT	CASSYRGTGGNQPQHF
many	-	14	TRBV12-3/TRBV12-4	TRBJ1-6	TGTGCCAGCAGTTTTTCGGGGACCAATTCACCCCTCCACTTT	CASSFSGTNSPLHF
-	-	19	TRBV4-3	TRBJ1-6	TGCGCCAGCAGCCAAGGTCGATTAAGGGGCGAGGGATATAATTCACCCCTCCACTTT	CASSQGRLRGEGYNSPLHF
-	TRBD1	18	TRBV24-1	TRBJ2-1	TGTGCCACCAGTGACAACCGGGACAGCTTTATGGCCTACAATGAGCAGTTCTTC	CATSDNRDSFMAYNEQFF